This entry features one T cell receptor (beta chain) sequence. No cognate antigen has been identified for it. No base qualities exist here, and no much larger clone lies one base off it. The data stem from a study of OX40 agonist ivuxolimab in advanced cancers. In the study overall: Ivuxolimab was a fully human IgG2 agonistic monoclonal antibody targeting the costimulatory receptor OX40 (CD134). Intravenous ivuxolimab was administered to patients every 2 weeks at six dose levels: 0.01, 0.1, 0.3, 1.5, 3 and 10 mg/kg. Of the roughly 50 dose-escalation patients, hepatocellular carcinoma was present in roughly 19, melanoma in about 15, renal cell carcinoma in 9 and head and neck cancer in 9. A male proportion of about 79% and a mean age of about 60 years, ranging from 23 to 79, were recorded for the dose-escalation cohort. Patients were allowed to have had prior anti-PD-1, anti-PD-L1 or anti-CTLA-4 therapy, and approximately 40% of the dose-escalation patients had previously received checkpoint inhibitors. Partial responses occurred in three dose-escalation patients, of whom one had hepatocellular carcinoma and two had cutaneous melanoma. The purpose of peripheral TCRbeta sequencing was to test whether ivuxolimab changed TCR sequence diversity and led to clonal T-cell expansion. The monotherapy dose-escalation portion (N of about 49 patients) of the phase I ivuxolimab trial is reported in the paper. Summary of the overall study and its limitations: The antigen specificity of the peripheral T cells that underwent clonal expansion was not determined. Low levels of normalized T-cell clonal expansion were also seen in some patients who did not respond. Partial responders in the 0.1-3.0 mg/kg groups had among the lowest normalized peripheral clonal expansion, especially among CD8+ T cells. On average, CD8+ T cells showed more expanded clones than CD4+ T cells after ivuxolimab. At doses of 0.1 to 3.0 mg/kg, clonal expansion of both CD4+ and CD8+ T cells in blood was seen between baseline and week 6.

The germline V gene gives CDR1 as KGHSH and CDR2 as LQKENI. Deletion took 3 bases off V and 3 bases off J, with a span of 8 bases between the germline ends. Including cysteine and phenylalanine, the CDR3 has 13 amino acids. The sequence is cut down to CDR3 DNA, 39 bases in frame from base 1. For sequencing of the TCRbeta CDR3 region, genomic DNA was extracted from the sorted cells. The immunoSEQ Assay was used to sequence the TCRbeta CDR3 regions. TCRdb's version of the immuneACCESS table is confined to in-frame rearrangements and falls short of the full clone set. An unresolved V gene accounts for under half of the shortfall where checked; the remainder is of unknown origin. In all, the sample holds 65,000 to 90,000 clones, and more than 75% of those were seen once. Jointly, the top ten make up 5% of the sample. The trial excluded patients who had a history of autoimmune disease or were on systemic immunosuppression. In every dose cohort, peripheral blood was drawn for TCR sequencing at baseline, cycle 4 day 1, and cycle 7 day 1. Samples came from an open-label, multicenter, first-in-human phase I dose-escalation trial of ivuxolimab. Adults with locally advanced or metastatic head and neck squamous cell, hepatocellular, melanoma or renal cell carcinoma were enrolled in the trial. Before TCR sequencing, CD4+ T cells and CD8+ T cells were sorted from peripheral blood as separate populations.

The V and J genes are TRBV18 and TRBJ1-1, with the D gene uncertain. Sample: CD4+ or CD8+ T cells sorted from blood, taken in a trial of the OX40 agonist ivuxolimab. The clonotype comes from an adult with an advanced solid tumor such as melanoma, head and neck, liver or kidney cancer. The CDR3 region: CASSPLVDTEAFF. Here is the DNA: TGTGCCAGCTCACCTCTAGTGGACACTGAAGCTTTCTTT.